What follows describes a single T cell receptor beta chain. Its binding antigen is unknown. Base quality data are lacking; no much larger clone is found one base away. The data derive from a study of OX40 agonist ivuxolimab in advanced cancers. Describing the broader study: Ivuxolimab was an agonistic, fully human IgG2 monoclonal antibody directed against OX40 (CD134), a costimulatory receptor. Intravenous ivuxolimab was administered to patients every 2 weeks at six dose levels: 0.01, 0.1, 0.3, 1.5, 3 and 10 mg/kg. Partial responses were achieved by three dose-escalation patients, of whom one had hepatocellular carcinoma and two had cutaneous melanoma. Among the approximately 50 dose-escalation patients, some 19 had hepatocellular carcinoma, about 15 melanoma, 9 renal cell carcinoma and 9 head and neck cancer. The purpose of peripheral TCRbeta sequencing was to test whether ivuxolimab changed TCR sequence diversity and led to clonal T-cell expansion. Prior anti-PD-1, anti-PD-L1 or anti-CTLA-4 therapy was permitted, and checkpoint inhibitors had been received by around 39% of dose-escalation patients. The paper reports the monotherapy dose-escalation portion (N of about 52 patients) of the phase I ivuxolimab trial. A male proportion of roughly 80% and a mean age of roughly 55 years, ranging from about 20 to 79, were recorded for the dose-escalation cohort. The paper's findings and limits, for the study overall: In partial responders in the 0.1-3.0 mg/kg groups, normalized peripheral clonal expansion was found to be among the lowest, especially among CD8+ T cells. After ivuxolimab, expanded clones were on average more numerous among CD8+ T cells than among CD4+ T cells. The antigen specificity of the peripheral T cells that underwent clonal expansion was not determined. At doses of 0.1 to 3.0 mg/kg, clonal expansion of both CD4+ and CD8+ blood T cells was observed from baseline to week 6. Low levels of normalized T-cell clonal expansion were also seen in some patients who did not respond.

Patients with a history of autoimmune disease or receiving systemic immunosuppression were excluded from the trial. Peripheral blood for TCR sequencing was collected from all dose cohorts at baseline, on cycle 4 day 1, and on cycle 7 day 1. The samples were taken from a phase I, first-in-human, multicenter, open-label dose-escalation trial of ivuxolimab. Adults with locally advanced or metastatic melanoma, renal cell carcinoma, hepatocellular carcinoma or head and neck squamous cell carcinoma were enrolled in the trial. Before TCR sequencing, CD4+ T cells and CD8+ T cells from peripheral blood were sorted into separate populations. V and J lose 1 base and 8 bases, and a span of 8 bases separates them. CDR1 SQVTM and CDR2 ANQGSEA were looked up in the germline V gene. The CDR3, cysteine through phenylalanine, is 11 amino acids long. Of the read, only the CDR3 DNA is kept; its 33 bases are in frame from base 1.

Genomic DNA was isolated from the sorted cells so that the TCRbeta CDR3 region could be sequenced. The immunoSEQ Assay was used for sequencing of TCRbeta CDR3 regions. In its TCRdb copy, this immuneACCESS table keeps in-frame sequences only and misses some clones. Where compared with another copy, unresolved V genes explain less than half of these, and the others have no known cause. Present in this sample are some 45,000 clones, under 95% of which were seen just once. Over 15% of the sample belongs to the ten largest clones. The input for sequencing was CD4+ or CD8+ T cells sorted from blood, taken in a trial of the OX40 agonist ivuxolimab. The sequence derives from an adult with an advanced solid tumor such as melanoma, head and neck, liver or kidney cancer. In this chain, TRBV29-1 is recombined with TRBJ1-2, with a weak D call of TRBD1 (5 bases match). CDR3 region: CSVEGRGGYTF. The DNA sequence is given as TGCAGCGTTGAAGGGAGGGGAGGCTACACCTTC.